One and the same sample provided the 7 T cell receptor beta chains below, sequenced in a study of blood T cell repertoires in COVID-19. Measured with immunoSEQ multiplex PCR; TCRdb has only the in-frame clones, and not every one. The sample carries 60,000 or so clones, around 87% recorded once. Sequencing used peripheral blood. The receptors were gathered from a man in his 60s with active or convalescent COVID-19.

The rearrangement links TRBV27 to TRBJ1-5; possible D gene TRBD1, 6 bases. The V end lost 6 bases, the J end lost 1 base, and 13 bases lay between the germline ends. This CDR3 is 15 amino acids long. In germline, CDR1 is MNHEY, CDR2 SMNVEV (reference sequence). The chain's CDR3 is CASSPGVSSNQPQHF. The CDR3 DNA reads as TGTGCCAGCAGCCCAGGGGTAAGCAGCAATCAGCCCCAGCATTTT.

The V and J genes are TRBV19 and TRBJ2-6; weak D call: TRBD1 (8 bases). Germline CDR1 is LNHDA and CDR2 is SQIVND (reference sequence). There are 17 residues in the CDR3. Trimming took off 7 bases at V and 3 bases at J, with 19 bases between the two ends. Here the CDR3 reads CASTEGQGLLGANVLTF. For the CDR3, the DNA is TGTGCCAGTACCGAAGGACAGGGACTACTTGGGGCCAACGTCCTGACTTTC.

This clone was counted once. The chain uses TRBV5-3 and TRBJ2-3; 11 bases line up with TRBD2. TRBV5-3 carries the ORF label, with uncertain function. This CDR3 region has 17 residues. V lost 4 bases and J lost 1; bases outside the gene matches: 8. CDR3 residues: CARSRGTSGLRTDTQYF. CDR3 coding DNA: TGTGCCAGAAGCAGAGGGACTAGCGGATTACGCACAGATACGCAGTATTTT.

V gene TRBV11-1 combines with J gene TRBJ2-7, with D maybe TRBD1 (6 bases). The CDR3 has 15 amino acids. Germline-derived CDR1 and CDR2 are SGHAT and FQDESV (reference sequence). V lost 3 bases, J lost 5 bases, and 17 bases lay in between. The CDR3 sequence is CASSFNDRLYDEQYF. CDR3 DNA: TGTGCCAGCAGCTTCAATGACAGGCTCTACGACGAGCAGTACTTC.

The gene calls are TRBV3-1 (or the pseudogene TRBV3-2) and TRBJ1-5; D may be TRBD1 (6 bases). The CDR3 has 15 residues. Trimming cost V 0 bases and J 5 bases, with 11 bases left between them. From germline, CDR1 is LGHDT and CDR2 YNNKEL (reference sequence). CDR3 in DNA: TGTGCCAGCAGCCAAGATCGGGACACCGATCAGCCCCAGCATTTT. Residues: CASSQDRDTDQPQHF.

The CDR3 bases are TGTGCCAGCAGCGTAGTAGCGGAGCAGTTCTTC. Translation: CASSVVAEQFF. This sequence joins TRBV5-6 and TRBJ2-1; possibly TRBD2 for D (5 bases). Germline V gene lookup returns CDR1 SGHDT and CDR2 YYEEEE. CDR3 length: 11 amino acids. The V gene lost 4 bases and the J gene lost 10 bases, with 9 bases spanning the gap.

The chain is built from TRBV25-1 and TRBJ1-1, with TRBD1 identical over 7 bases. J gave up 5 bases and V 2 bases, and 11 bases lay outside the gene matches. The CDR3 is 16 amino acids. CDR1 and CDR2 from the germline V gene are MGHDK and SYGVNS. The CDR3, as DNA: TGTGCCAGCAGTGAAGGGAGTACAGGGGCTTTAACTGAAGCTTTCTTT. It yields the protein CASSEGSTGALTEAFF.